Below, 8 T cell receptor beta chains from the same sample are listed, as sequenced in a study of somatic mutations in cytotoxic T cells in rheumatoid arthritis listed by TCRdb under 2017. The receptor library was made with the immunoSEQ multiplex PCR assay. TCRdb took this table from immuneACCESS and kept in-frame rearrangements with V and J called. Such tables lack part of the clones; where checked against another copy, unresolved V genes explain under half of the gap, and the rest is unexplained. The sample has roughly 20,000 clones on record, 80% of them singletons. About a tenth of the sample is in the top ten clones. The material sequenced was CD8+ T cells sorted from blood. Receptors originate from an adult with rheumatoid arthritis.

This clone was counted a few times. The chain joins TRBV29-1 to TRBJ2-3; 14 bases agree with TRBD2. Germline assignment: CDR1 SQVTM and CDR2 ANQGSEA. The V and J ends lost 5 bases and 0 bases, in that order; junction bases with no gene match: 10. The CDR3 totals 18 residues. As DNA, the CDR3 is TGCAGCGTTTATATGGGGACTAGCGGGGGAACTAGCACAGATACGCAGTATTTT. Its protein is CSVYMGTSGGTSTDTQYF.

The chain combines TRBV27 with TRBJ2-7; D might be TRBD1 or TRBD2, each matching 5 bases. The V end was cut by 6 bases, the J end by 10 bases, with 19 bases between. CDR1 is MNHEY, CDR2 SMNVEV, per germline (reference sequence). The CDR3 extends over 13 amino acids. This CDR3 is CASSGYTGRDQYF. DNA of the CDR3: TGTGCCAGCAGCGGGTACACGGGCAGGGACCAGTACTTC.

The chain employs TRBV5-1 and TRBJ1-2; D unclear. This CDR3 spans 14 amino acids. Per germline, CDR1 SGHRS and CDR2 YFSETQ. Trimming took off 4 bases at V and 6 bases at J, with 16 bases between the two ends. CDR3 sequence reads: CASSERGRVDGYTF. The CDR3 DNA sequence: TGCGCCAGCAGCGAACGTGGGCGGGTAGATGGCTACACCTTC. The full variable domain, its missing parts supplied by reference TRBV5-1 and TRBJ1-2, is KAGVTQTPRYLIKTRGQQVTLSCSPISGHRSVSWYQQTPGQGLQFLFEYFSETQRNKGNFPGRFSGRQFSNSRSEMNVSTLELGDSALYLCASSERGRVDGYTFGSGTRLTVV.

This chain links TRBV7-3 with TRBJ2-1; no clear D. The V and J ends lost 0 bases and 10 bases respectively, with 10 bases between them. This CDR3 is 13 amino acids long. The germline V gene encodes CDR1 SGHTA and CDR2 FQGTGA. The CDR3 here is CASSLTVGSEQFF. CDR3 bases: TGTGCCAGCAGCTTAACGGTGGGGTCGGAGCAGTTCTTC.

The gene calls are TRBV5-5 and TRBJ1-2; D remains unclear. The CDR3 is made up of 16 amino acids. V dropped 0 bases and J dropped 0 bases, with 12 bases sitting between them. CDR1 SGHKS and CDR2 YYEKEE come from the germline V gene (reference sequence). The CDR3 loop is CASSLVSPSSNYGYTF. The CDR3 coding sequence is TGTGCCAGCAGCTTGGTGTCACCTTCTTCTAACTATGGCTACACCTTC.

There are a few counts of this clone. The J gene is TRBJ2-2, the V gene TRBV7-7, with D tentatively TRBD2 (6 bases). Germline CDR1 and CDR2: SSHAT and FNYEAQ (reference sequence). V was shortened by 5 bases and J by 0 bases, with 13 bases between the two germline ends. This CDR3 contains 16 residues. The CDR3 spells CASSPGTFSNTGELFF. For the CDR3, the DNA is TGTGCCAGCAGCCCCGGGACTTTCTCGAACACCGGGGAGCTGTTTTTT.

This sequence joins TRBV27 and TRBJ1-2; D gene unclear. Germline V gene data show CDR1 as MNHEY and CDR2 as SMNVEV (reference sequence). The V end lost 4 bases, the J end lost 8 bases, and 14 bases lay between the germline ends. The CDR3 extends over 13 amino acids. DNA of the CDR3: TGTGCCAGCAGTTCCCAGGCAACCGTCGGCTACACCTTC. Protein: CASSSQATVGYTF.

The chain uses TRBV19 and TRBJ1-5, with D unresolved. Germline V gives CDR1 LNHDA, CDR2 SQIVND (reference sequence). V lost 4 bases, J lost 2 bases, and 6 bases lay in between. CDR3 length: 13 residues. CDR3 sequence (DNA): TGTGCCAGTAGTACCTCTCGCAATCAGCCCCAGCATTTT. Translation gives CASSTSRNQPQHF.